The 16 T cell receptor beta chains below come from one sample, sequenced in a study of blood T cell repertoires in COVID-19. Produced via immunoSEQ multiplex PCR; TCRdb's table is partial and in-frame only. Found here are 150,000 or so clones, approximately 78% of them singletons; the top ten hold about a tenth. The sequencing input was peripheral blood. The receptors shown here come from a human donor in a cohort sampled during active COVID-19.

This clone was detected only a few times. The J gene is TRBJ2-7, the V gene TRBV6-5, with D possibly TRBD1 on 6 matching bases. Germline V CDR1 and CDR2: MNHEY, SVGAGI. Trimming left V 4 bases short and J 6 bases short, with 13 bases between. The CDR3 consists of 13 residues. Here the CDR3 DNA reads TGTGCCAGCAGTTCCAGGGGCTCCCGCGAGCAGTACTTC. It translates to CASSSRGSREQYF.

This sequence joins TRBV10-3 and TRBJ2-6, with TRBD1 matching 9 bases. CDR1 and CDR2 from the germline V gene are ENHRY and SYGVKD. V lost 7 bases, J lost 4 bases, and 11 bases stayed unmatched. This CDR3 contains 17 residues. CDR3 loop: CAIILTRTGAGANVLTF. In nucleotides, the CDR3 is TGTGCCATCATCTTGACTAGGACAGGGGCCGGGGCCAACGTCCTGACTTTC.

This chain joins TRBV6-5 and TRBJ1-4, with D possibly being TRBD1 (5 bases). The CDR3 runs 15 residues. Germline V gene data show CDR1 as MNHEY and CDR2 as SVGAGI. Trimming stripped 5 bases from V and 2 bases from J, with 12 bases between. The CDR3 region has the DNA TGTGCCAGCAGTCTCGGCGGGGGTACTAATGAAAAACTGTTTTTT. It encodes CASSLGGGTNEKLFF.

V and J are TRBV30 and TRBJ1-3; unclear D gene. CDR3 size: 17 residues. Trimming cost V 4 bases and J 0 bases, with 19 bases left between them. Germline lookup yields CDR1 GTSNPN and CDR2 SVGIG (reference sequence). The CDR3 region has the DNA TGTGCCTGGACCTTTTATGGAGGTGCCCCCTCTGGAAACACCATATATTTT. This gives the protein CAWTFYGGAPSGNTIYF.

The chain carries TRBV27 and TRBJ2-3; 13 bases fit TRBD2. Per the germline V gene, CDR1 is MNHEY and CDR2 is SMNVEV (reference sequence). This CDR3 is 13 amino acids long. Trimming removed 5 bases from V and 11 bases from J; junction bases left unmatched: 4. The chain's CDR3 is CASSRTSGSLQYF. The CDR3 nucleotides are TGTGCCAGCAGTCGGACTAGCGGGAGTTTGCAGTATTTT.

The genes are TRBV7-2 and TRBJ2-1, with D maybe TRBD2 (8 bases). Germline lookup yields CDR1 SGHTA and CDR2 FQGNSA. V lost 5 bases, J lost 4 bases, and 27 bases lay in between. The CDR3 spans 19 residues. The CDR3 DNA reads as TGTGCCAGCAGCCAAGGGGGCAGACTAGCGAATCCTTCGTACAATGAGCAGTTCTTC. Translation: CASSQGGRLANPSYNEQFF.

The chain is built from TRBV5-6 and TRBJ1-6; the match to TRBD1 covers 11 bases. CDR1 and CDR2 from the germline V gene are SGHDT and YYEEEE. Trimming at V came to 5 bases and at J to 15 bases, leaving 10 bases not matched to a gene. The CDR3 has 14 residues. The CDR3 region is CASRSGTGGLNLHF. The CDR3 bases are TGTGCCAGCAGGTCCGGGACAGGGGGGCTTAACCTCCACTTT.

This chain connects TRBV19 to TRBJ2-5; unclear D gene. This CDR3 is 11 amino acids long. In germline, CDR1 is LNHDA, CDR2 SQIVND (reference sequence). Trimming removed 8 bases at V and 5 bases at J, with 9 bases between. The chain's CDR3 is CASESGETQYF. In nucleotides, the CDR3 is TGTGCCAGTGAATCCGGGGAGACCCAGTACTTC.

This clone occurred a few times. The CDR3 loop is CASSSQGLGELFF. Here the CDR3 DNA reads TGTGCCAGCAGTTCACAGGGTTTGGGGGAGCTGTTTTTT. The chain joins TRBV27 to TRBJ2-2; D perhaps matches TRBD1 (6 bases). Germline V gene data show CDR1 as MNHEY and CDR2 as SMNVEV (reference sequence). CDR3 size: 13 residues. V was clipped by 4 bases and J by 8 bases, with 11 bases between them.

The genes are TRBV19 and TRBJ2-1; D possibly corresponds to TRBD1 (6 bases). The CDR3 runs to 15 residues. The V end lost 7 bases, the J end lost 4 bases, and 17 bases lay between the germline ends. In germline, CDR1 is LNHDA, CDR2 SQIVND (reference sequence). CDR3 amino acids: CASTRTATSYNEQFF. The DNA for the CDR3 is TGTGCCAGTACCCGGACAGCCACTTCTTACAATGAGCAGTTCTTC.

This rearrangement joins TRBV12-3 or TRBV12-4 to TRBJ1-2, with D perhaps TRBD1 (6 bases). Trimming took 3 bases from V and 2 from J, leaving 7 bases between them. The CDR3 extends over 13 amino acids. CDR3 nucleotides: TGTGCCAGCAGTTTCGACAGGAACTATGGCTACACCTTC. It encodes CASSFDRNYGYTF.

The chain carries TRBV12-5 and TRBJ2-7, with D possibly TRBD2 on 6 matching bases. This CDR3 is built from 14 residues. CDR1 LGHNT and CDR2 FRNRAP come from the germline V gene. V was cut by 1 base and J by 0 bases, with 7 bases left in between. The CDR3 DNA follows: TGTGCTAGTGGTTTGGGCGGGAACTCCTACGAGCAGTACTTC. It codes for CASGLGGNSYEQYF.

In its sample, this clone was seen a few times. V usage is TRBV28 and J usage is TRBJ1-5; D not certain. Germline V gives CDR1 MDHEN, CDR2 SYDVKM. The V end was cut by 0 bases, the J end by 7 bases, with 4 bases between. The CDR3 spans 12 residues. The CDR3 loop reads CASSLWRQPQHF. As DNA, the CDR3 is TGTGCCAGCAGTTTATGGAGGCAGCCCCAGCATTTT.

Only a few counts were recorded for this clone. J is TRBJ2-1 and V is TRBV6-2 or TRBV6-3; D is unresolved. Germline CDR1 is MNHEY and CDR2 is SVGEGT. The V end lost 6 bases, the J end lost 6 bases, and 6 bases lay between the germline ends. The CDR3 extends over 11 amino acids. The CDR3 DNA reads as TGTGCCAGCAGCCCCAGCAATGAGCAGTTCTTC. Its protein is CASSPSNEQFF.

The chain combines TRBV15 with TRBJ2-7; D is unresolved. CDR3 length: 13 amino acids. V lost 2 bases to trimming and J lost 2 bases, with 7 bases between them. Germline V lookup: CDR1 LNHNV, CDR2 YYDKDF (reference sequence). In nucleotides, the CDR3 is TGTGCCACCAGCAGAATGGCAACCTACGAGCAGTACTTC. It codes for CATSRMATYEQYF.

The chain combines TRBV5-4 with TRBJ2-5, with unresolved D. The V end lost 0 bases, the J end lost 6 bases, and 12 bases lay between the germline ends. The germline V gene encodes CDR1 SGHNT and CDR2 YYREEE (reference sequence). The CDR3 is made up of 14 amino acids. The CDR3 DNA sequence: TGTGCCAGCAGCTTGGGAACGGTTGTGAAGACCCAGTACTTC. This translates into CASSLGTVVKTQYF.